Shown below are 32 T cell receptor beta chains from a single sample sequenced in a study of blood T cell repertoires in COVID-19. Libraries were prepared by immunoSEQ multiplex PCR; TCRdb keeps only in-frame clonotypes and omits some of them. The sample shows over 100,000 clones, over 80% of them seen only once. Sequenced material: peripheral blood. Receptor source: a human donor in a cohort sampled during active COVID-19.

The V call is TRBV6-2 or TRBV6-3, the J call TRBJ2-1; weak D call: TRBD1 (6 bases). The CDR3 loop spans 14 amino acids. V lost 1 base and J lost 5, with 9 bases in between. Germline V gene lookup returns CDR1 MNHEY and CDR2 SVGEGT. The CDR3 region has the DNA TGTGCCAGCAGTTACTTTCGACAGGACAATGAGCAGTTCTTC. Protein product: CASSYFRQDNEQFF.

V usage is TRBV6-5 and J usage is TRBJ1-2; D unclear. Germline V gene sequence: CDR1 MNHEY, CDR2 SVGAGI. The germline V and J ends were trimmed by 6 bases and 0 bases, with 8 bases remaining between them. The CDR3 length is 13 residues. The CDR3, as DNA: TGTGCCAGCAGAGATATAGCTAACTATGGCTACACCTTC. It translates to CASRDIANYGYTF.

The chain combines TRBV11-1 with TRBJ2-1; D is perhaps TRBD1 (5 bases). The CDR3 runs to 11 residues. The germline V gene has CDR1 SGHAT and CDR2 FQDESV (reference sequence). The V and J ends lost 1 base and 13 bases respectively, with 8 bases between them. The CDR3 region has the DNA TGTGCCAGCAGCTTAGAGCAGGGTCAGTTCTTC. It is translated as CASSLEQGQFF.

This sequence joins TRBV5-1 and TRBJ1-1; TRBD1 matches 8 bases. V was clipped by 4 bases and J by 11 bases; unmatched bases: 16. The CDR3 is 15 amino acids. CDR1 and CDR2 from the germline V gene are SGHRS and YFSETQ. CDR3 in DNA: TGCGCCAGCAGCGTCCGGGGACAGGCACTAGAAGATGCTTTCTTT. Its translation: CASSVRGQALEDAFF. Supplemented by reference TRBV5-1 and TRBJ1-1, the full variable domain reads KAGVTQTPRYLIKTRGQQVTLSCSPISGHRSVSWYQQTPGQGLQFLFEYFSETQRNKGNFPGRFSGRQFSNSRSEMNVSTLELGDSALYLCASSVRGQALEDAFFGQGTRLTVV.

The V and J genes are TRBV9 and TRBJ2-5; 10 nucleotides agree with TRBD2. Germline loops: CDR1 SGDLS, CDR2 YYNGEE. This CDR3 is built from 16 residues. Trimming removed 4 bases from V and 2 bases from J; junction bases left unmatched: 8. DNA of the CDR3: TGTGCCAGCAGCCCCCTTGAGCGGGGGGGACAAGAGACCCAGTACTTC. Protein sequence: CASSPLERGGQETQYF.

The gene calls are TRBV4-1 and TRBJ1-5; 10 bases are shared with TRBD1. The CDR3 covers 20 residues. CDR1 MGHRA and CDR2 YSYEKL come from the germline V gene. Trimming took 1 base from V and 1 from J; bases not matched to a gene: 13. The CDR3 spells CASSQVLGTGAFGSNQPQHF. CDR3 nucleotides: TGCGCCAGCAGCCAAGTCTTAGGGACAGGGGCTTTCGGGAGCAATCAGCCCCAGCATTTT.

The V and J genes are TRBV18 and TRBJ2-1, with 7 bases identical to TRBD2. This CDR3 region has 16 residues. The germline gives CDR1 KGHSH, CDR2 LQKENI. V trimming: 3 bases; J trimming: 6 bases; junction bases outside the gene matches: 11. The CDR3 sequence is CASSPFLPASGNEQFF. The DNA for the CDR3 is TGTGCCAGCTCACCCTTTCTTCCGGCTAGCGGCAATGAGCAGTTCTTC. The full variable domain, completed using reference TRBV18 and TRBJ2-1, is NAGVMQNPRHLVRRRGQEARLRCSPMKGHSHVYWYRQLPEEGLKFMVYLQKENIIDESGMPKERFSAEFPKEGPSILRIQQVVRGDSAAYFCASSPFLPASGNEQFFGPGTRLTVL.

The chain carries TRBV7-8 and TRBJ2-5; 12 nucleotides match TRBD2. The ends lost 0 bases at V and 7 bases at J; junction bases unmatched: 24. CDR3 length equals 22 residues. CDR1 SGHVS and CDR2 FQNEAQ come from the germline V gene. CDR3: CASSLALASGRASWALKGTQYF. In nucleotides, the CDR3 is TGTGCCAGCAGCTTAGCGCTGGCTAGCGGGAGGGCCTCTTGGGCTTTGAAGGGGACCCAGTACTTC. Supplemented by reference TRBV7-8 and TRBJ2-5, the full variable domain reads GAGVSQSPRYKVAKRGQDVALRCDPISGHVSLFWYQQALGQGPEFLTYFQNEAQLDKSGLPSDRFFAERPEGSVSTLKIQRTQQEDSAVYLCASSLALASGRASWALKGTQYFGPGTRLLVL.

This clone was counted once. This chain uses TRBV9 with TRBJ2-1; 7 nucleotides line up with TRBD2. Germline lookup yields CDR1 SGDLS and CDR2 YYNGEE. The CDR3 runs to 15 residues. V shed 0 bases, J shed 4 bases, and the junction held 4 bases outside the gene matches. CDR3 sequence reads: CASSVEAGPYNEQFF. CDR3 DNA: TGTGCCAGCAGCGTAGAAGCGGGGCCATACAATGAGCAGTTCTTC.

This chain links TRBV5-6 with TRBJ2-5; D is possibly TRBD2 (7 bases). This CDR3 region has 13 residues. Trimming removed 4 bases at V and 5 bases at J, with 12 bases between. Germline lookup yields CDR1 SGHDT and CDR2 YYEEEE. CDR3 in amino acids: CASSLGGAETQYF. Written as DNA, the CDR3 is TGTGCCAGCAGCCTAGGGGGGGCGGAGACCCAGTACTTC.

This chain connects TRBV28 to TRBJ1-3; D is undetermined. Per the germline V gene, CDR1 is MDHEN and CDR2 is SYDVKM. The CDR3 sequence is 13 residues long. V was clipped by 8 bases and J by 3 bases, with 11 bases between them. This chain's CDR3 is CASGVGNGNTIYF. CDR3 bases: TGTGCCAGCGGGGTCGGGAATGGAAACACCATATATTTT.

This sequence joins TRBV28 and TRBJ2-7, with D possibly being TRBD1 (6 bases). The CDR3 has 15 residues. With 5 bases removed from V and 5 bases from J, the gap between germline ends came to 19 bases. Germline-derived CDR1 and CDR2 are MDHEN and SYDVKM. The CDR3 region is CASSPTGQILDEQYF. The CDR3 DNA reads TGTGCCAGCAGTCCAACAGGACAGATCCTAGACGAGCAGTACTTC.

The chain employs TRBV19 and TRBJ1-2; 10 positions agree with TRBD1. Per the germline V gene, CDR1 is LNHDA and CDR2 is SQIVND (reference sequence). The V gene end was trimmed by 3 bases and the J gene end by 2 bases; junction bases not matched to a gene: 9. The CDR3 totals 17 residues. This chain's CDR3 is CASSIQTGGPSNYGYTF. The CDR3 nucleotides read TGTGCCAGTAGTATCCAGACAGGGGGCCCGTCAAACTATGGCTACACCTTC.

This rearrangement joins TRBV29-1 to TRBJ1-1, with TRBD1 as a possible D gene (5 bases). CDR3 size: 13 residues. Germline lookup yields CDR1 SQVTM and CDR2 ANQGSEA. V lost 4 bases and J 0 bases, leaving 9 bases between the germline ends. The CDR3 loop is CSVAGRMNTEAFF. The CDR3 DNA reads TGCAGCGTTGCAGGGCGTATGAACACTGAAGCTTTCTTT.

About this clone itself: Other DNA variants within this sample encode the same CDR3. V usage is TRBV5-1 and J usage is TRBJ1-2, with 7 bases lining up with TRBD1. Germline CDR1 SGHRS, CDR2 YFSETQ. The junction had 3 bases not matched to a gene; V was cut back by 0 bases and J by 4 bases. This CDR3 is 14 amino acids long. The CDR3 spells CASSLGQGSYGYTF. CDR3 coding DNA: TGCGCCAGCAGCTTGGGACAGGGCAGCTATGGCTACACCTTC. Based on the CDR3 plus reference TRBV5-1 and TRBJ1-2, the full variable domain is KAGVTQTPRYLIKTRGQQVTLSCSPISGHRSVSWYQQTPGQGLQFLFEYFSETQRNKGNFPGRFSGRQFSNSRSEMNVSTLELGDSALYLCASSLGQGSYGYTFGSGTRLTVV.

V usage is TRBV10-3 and J usage is TRBJ1-2; D is perhaps TRBD1 (6 bases). CDR1 and CDR2 from the germline V gene are ENHRY and SYGVKD. The CDR3 sequence is 14 residues long. Deletions cut 10 bases from V and 7 bases from J, with 22 bases between. For the CDR3, the DNA is TGTGCCACCAAACCCGCAGGGGCCTTGACTGGCTACACCTTC. Translation gives CATKPAGALTGYTF.

The chain joins TRBV11-3 to TRBJ1-1, with D uncertain. The CDR3 is 13 residues long. Germline V gene data show CDR1 as SGHNT and CDR2 as YENEEA. V lost 0 bases, J lost 7 bases, and 9 bases lay in between. CDR3 DNA: TGTGCCAGCAGCTTAGATGCGGGTCTTGAAGCTTTCTTT. As protein: CASSLDAGLEAFF.

The genes are TRBV7-2 and TRBJ1-2; D possibly corresponds to TRBD1 (5 bases). CDR1 and CDR2 from the germline V gene are SGHTA and FQGNSA. With 5 bases removed from V and 4 bases from J, the gap between germline ends came to 14 bases. The CDR3 spans 14 residues. The CDR3 DNA follows: TGTGCCAGCAGCCTTATTCGGGACTTCTATGGCTACACCTTC. Residues: CASSLIRDFYGYTF.

The CDR3 region has the DNA TGTGCCAGCAGCCAGCCGGGACAGTGGGACTCTGGAAACACCATATATTTT. Translated, it gives CASSQPGQWDSGNTIYF. The V and J genes are TRBV4-2 and TRBJ1-3; TRBD1 aligns across 7 bases. V lost 3 bases, J lost 0 bases, and 8 bases stayed unmatched. CDR1 is LGHNA and CDR2 is YNFKEQ in the germline V gene. The CDR3 runs 17 residues.

The chain is built from TRBV28 and TRBJ2-4; the match to TRBD2 covers 7 bases. Germline values: CDR1 MDHEN, CDR2 SYDVKM. With 3 bases clipped from V and 6 bases from J, the junction kept 5 bases outside the gene matches. The CDR3 extends over 14 amino acids. The CDR3 region has the DNA TGTGCCAGCAGTTTGTTGGGGGGGGGAAACATTCAGTACTTC. Protein: CASSLLGGGNIQYF.

This clone has only one observation. The rearrangement uses TRBV6-1 and TRBJ2-5; 14 bases map to TRBD2. This CDR3 comprises 18 residues. The V and J ends lost 4 bases and 5 bases, in that order; junction bases with no gene match: 12. Germline V gene sequence: CDR1 MNHNS, CDR2 SASEGT. CDR3 DNA: TGTGCCAGCAGTGTTTTGGGACTAGCGGGAGTATATGCGGAGACCCAGTACTTC. Residues: CASSVLGLAGVYAETQYF.

The chain couples TRBV7-3 to TRBJ2-3; 12 nucleotides agree with TRBD2. The CDR3 totals 15 residues. Germline V lookup: CDR1 SGHTA, CDR2 FQGTGA. V dropped 5 bases and J dropped 7; count of bases not matched to a gene: 7. CDR3 bases: TGTGCCAGCAGCCGTCTAGCGGGGGGGCTGAATACGCAGTATTTT. Its translation: CASSRLAGGLNTQYF.

V gene TRBV9 combines with J gene TRBJ1-4, with a tentative D call TRBD1 (6 bases). The CDR3 extends over 14 amino acids. Germline V gene sequence: CDR1 SGDLS, CDR2 YYNGEE. The ends were cut back, 2 bases at V and 2 bases at J, with 7 bases in the middle. The CDR3 DNA sequence: TGTGCCAGCAGCGTGACAGGTACTAATGAAAAACTGTTTTTT. Encoded protein: CASSVTGTNEKLFF.

The chain joins TRBV20-1 to TRBJ2-3, with 10 bases lining up with TRBD2. V lost 3 bases to trimming and J lost 0 bases; unmatched junction nucleotides: 3. This CDR3 comprises 15 residues. The germline CDR1 and CDR2 sequences are DFQATT and SNEGSKA (reference sequence). CDR3 protein: CSASPTSGSTDTQYF. The CDR3, as DNA: TGCAGTGCTAGTCCGACTAGCGGGAGCACAGATACGCAGTATTTT.

The CDR3 DNA is TGCGCCAGCAGCCTGCTATTGGGACTTAAGGGCACCGGGGAGCTGTTTTTT. Amino acids: CASSLLLGLKGTGELFF. This chain links TRBV5-1 with TRBJ2-2; tentative D call: TRBD2 (6 bases). Germline V gene data show CDR1 as SGHRS and CDR2 as YFSETQ. Deletions cut 4 bases from V and 4 bases from J, with 20 bases between. The CDR3 covers 17 residues.

V and J are TRBV7-9 and TRBJ2-1; D unresolved. Germline-derived CDR1 and CDR2 are SEHNR and FQNEAQ (reference sequence). The length of the CDR3 is 16 residues. V gave up 1 base and J gave up 0 bases, with 10 bases separating them. For the CDR3, the DNA is TGTGCCAGCAGCTTAGAGAAGCTCATCTCCTACAATGAGCAGTTCTTC. It is translated as CASSLEKLISYNEQFF. Using reference TRBV7-9 and TRBJ2-1 for the parts outside the CDR3, the full variable domain is DTGVSQNPRHKITKRGQNVTFRCDPISEHNRLYWYRQTLGQGPEFLTYFQNEAQLEKSRLLSDRFSAERPKGSFSTLEIQRTEQGDSAMYLCASSLEKLISYNEQFFGPGTRLTVL.

V and J are TRBV7-3 and TRBJ2-7; D perhaps matches TRBD1 (5 bases). CDR3 length equals 12 residues. V was clipped by 5 bases and J by 6 bases, with 11 bases between them. CDR1 and CDR2 (germline): SGHTA, FQGTGA. CDR3 sequence (DNA): TGTGCCAGCAGCCTAGGGGAAGGCGAGCAGTACTTC. Amino acid sequence: CASSLGEGEQYF.

CDR3 region: CASSYRSGTGGLPMNTEAFF. The CDR3 nucleotides are TGTGCCAGCAGTTACAGATCCGGGACAGGGGGACTCCCTATGAACACTGAAGCTTTCTTT. The genes are TRBV6-2 or TRBV6-3 and TRBJ1-1; 11 bases align to TRBD1. This CDR3 region has 20 residues. The J segment lost 0 bases and the V segment lost 2 bases, leaving 14 bases of the junction unmatched. CDR1 and CDR2 (germline): MNHEY, SVGEGT.

The chain links TRBV9 to TRBJ2-2; D remains ambiguous. This CDR3 is 15 amino acids long. V lost 4 bases to trimming and J lost 5 bases, with 15 bases between them. Germline loops: CDR1 SGDLS, CDR2 YYNGEE. CDR3 protein: CASSQGHAVTGELFF. CDR3 DNA: TGTGCCAGCAGCCAAGGTCATGCGGTAACCGGGGAGCTGTTTTTT.

This chain links TRBV3-1 (or the pseudogene TRBV3-2) with TRBJ2-2; tentatively, D is TRBD2 (6 bases). V gave up 4 bases and J gave up 8 bases, with 11 bases separating them. The CDR3 covers 13 residues. Germline V CDR1 and CDR2: LGHDT, YNNKEL (reference sequence). In DNA form, the CDR3 reads TGTGCCAGCAGCCGGGACTTAAAAGGGGAGCTGTTTTTT. As protein: CASSRDLKGELFF.

The V and J genes are TRBV11-2 and TRBJ1-5, with D possibly being TRBD1 (5 bases). The CDR3 covers 16 residues. Trimming removed 2 bases at V and 5 bases at J, with 16 bases between. Germline V gives CDR1 SGHAT, CDR2 FQNNGV. CDR3 sequence (DNA): TGTGCCAGCAGCTTATACCCGCAGGGAAGGTATCAGCCCCAGCATTTT. This codes for CASSLYPQGRYQPQHF.

The chain is built from TRBV28 and TRBJ2-7; 9 nucleotides match TRBD1. The CDR3 has 15 amino acids. Germline loops: CDR1 MDHEN, CDR2 SYDVKM. Trimming at V came to 5 bases and at J to 3 bases, leaving 8 bases not matched to a gene. CDR3 nucleotide sequence: TGTGCCAGCAGTACCCGGACAGGGGTAGGCTACGAGCAGTACTTC. This translates into CASSTRTGVGYEQYF.